Here is one T cell receptor (beta chain) with its context. This record belongs to a study of blood T cell repertoires in COVID-19. Background on the study: The analysed material was cDNA or gDNA that came from T cells, B-cell-depleted T cells, or PBMCs.

Sequencing used immunoSEQ multiplex PCR; TCRdb keeps in-frame clones, though not all of them. The sample has 50,000 to 70,000 clones, approximately 86% seen once. CDR1 is SGHRS and CDR2 is YFSETQ in the germline V gene. The CDR3 contains 15 residues. V gave up 7 bases and J gave up 7 bases, with 18 bases separating them. Sequencing input: peripheral blood. This sequence joins TRBV5-1 and TRBJ1-6; maybe TRBD1 (5 bases). This sequence originates from a man in his 60s with acute or convalescent COVID-19. As DNA, the CDR3 is TGCGCCAGCCGGGGGGACCCCATTAGCAATTCACCCCTCCACTTT. Its translation is CASRGDPISNSPLHF.